The source of this T cell receptor (beta chain) is a study of T cells in tumors after PD-1 blockade. Study-level information: Either cemiplimab 350 mg every 2 weeks or pembrolizumab 200 mg every 3 weeks was given. On average, peripheral blood gave over 95,000 TCR templates and under 45,000 unique clonotypes.

Comments on this clone: What it binds is not known.

V was shortened by 3 bases and J by 1 base, with 13 bases between the two germline ends. From germline, CDR1 is MNHEY and CDR2 SMNVEV (reference sequence). This CDR3 is built from 15 residues. Clones were read by immunoSEQ multiplex PCR, and TCRdb kept only the in-frame ones, dropping some. In the table there are some 14,000 clones, about 82% of which are singletons. Study-level points and caveats: Blood contained about 40% of the tumor's TCR clonotypes.

V usage is TRBV27 and J usage is TRBJ2-7; TRBD2 is a possible D gene (6 bases). The source is a human donor with basal cell carcinoma. The sample consisted of PBMCs, taken after anti-PD-1 treatment. The CDR3 bases are TGTGCCAGCAGTTTGTCTGGGAGGAGGTCCTACGAGCAGTACTTC. Translating gives CASSLSGRRSYEQYF.